This TCR beta chain was found in a study of blood T cell repertoires in COVID-19. Study overall: Spain, Italy and the United States supplied samples that represented acute and convalescent COVID-19. PBMCs, B-cell-depleted T cells, or T cells were the source of the cDNA or gDNA that made up the material.

CDR1 and CDR2 from the germline V gene are LGHDT and YNNKEL (reference sequence). This CDR3 spans 18 amino acids. With V trimmed by 0 bases and J by 5 bases, 11 bases remained unmatched. Original analysis: The authors estimated nucleated cell counts from reference gene primer amplification. Sequencing used immunoSEQ multiplex PCR; TCRdb keeps in-frame clones, though not all of them. V and J calls and clone size are those listed in that table; D and trimming were worked out from the DNA. Altogether 300,000 or so clones are present, approximately 86% being singletons, with the ten largest covering about 1.2%.

The sequenced sample was peripheral blood. The chain couples TRBV3-1 (or the pseudogene TRBV3-2) to TRBJ2-5, with 11 nucleotides matching TRBD2. This TCR was recovered from an older man with acute or convalescent COVID-19. This CDR3 reads CASSQEGRLAGREETQYF. CDR3 nucleotide sequence: TGTGCCAGCAGCCAAGAGGGGCGACTAGCGGGAAGAGAGGAGACCCAGTACTTC.